The T cell receptor (beta chain) under discussion was sequenced for a study of shared clonotypes between healthy human individuals. The wider study: Plates per donor: three CD4 naive, three CD4 memory, two CD8 naive, one CD8 memory. The study, taken as a whole, reports: The study sampled only blood, and tissue repertoires likely differ.

Cells designated naive CD8 were CD45RO-negative and were positively selected for CCR7, with terminally differentiated effector memory CD45RA+ cells excluded. The assay was immunoSEQ multiplex PCR, and TCRdb's table has in-frame clones only and misses some. The table records 2 million to 2.5 million clones, approximately 94% of them present only once. As concerns this clone: Its matching antigen is unknown.

V was pared by 7 bases and J by 6 bases, with 14 bases of the junction left unmatched. The CDR3 runs to 14 residues. Looked up from germline, CDR1 is SQVTM and CDR2 is ANQGSEA. This sequence originates from a man aged 18 to 30 in good health. The chain carries TRBV29-1 and TRBJ1-1, with 7 bases fitting TRBD1. Sequencing was performed on naive CD8+ T cells sorted from blood. The CDR3 region has the DNA TGCAGCGGTAGGGGATTACAGGGGTCTCCTGAAGCTTTCTTT. As protein: CSGRGLQGSPEAFF.